Following are 28 T cell receptor beta chains from one sample sequenced in a study of blood T cell repertoires in COVID-19. Produced via immunoSEQ multiplex PCR; TCRdb's table is partial and in-frame only. The sample has approximately 200,000 clones; approximately 90% are singletons. Sequencing used PBMCs or T cells enriched from blood (not recorded which). The source of these receptors is a man aged 25 to 40 who had recovered from COVID-19.

This chain connects TRBV2 to TRBJ2-3, with 16 bases aligning to TRBD2. The CDR3 is 16 amino acids. CDR1 is SNHLY, CDR2 FYNNEI, per germline. V was pared by 6 bases and J by 3 bases, with 3 bases of the junction left unmatched. The CDR3 bases are TGTGCCAGCAGCGGGACTAGCGGGGGGGTAACAGATACGCAGTATTTT. Its protein product is CASSGTSGGVTDTQYF.

V is TRBV6-5 and J is TRBJ2-3, with D hard to call. Trimming removed 4 bases from V and 3 bases from J, with 11 bases in between. Germline V gives CDR1 MNHEY, CDR2 SVGAGI. This CDR3 comprises 14 residues. The CDR3 sequence is CASSFSGETDTQYF. CDR3 sequence (DNA): TGTGCCAGCAGTTTTTCCGGAGAAACAGATACGCAGTATTTT.

This clone was seen only once. The chain has TRBV7-9 and TRBJ2-2; D remains unclear. CDR3 length: 12 amino acids. V lost 11 bases and J lost 4, with 11 bases in between. Germline lookup yields CDR1 SEHNR and CDR2 FQNEAQ (reference sequence). The CDR3 bases are TGTGCCGGCGGCCCGAGCACCGGGGAGCTGTTTTTT. This gives the protein CAGGPSTGELFF.

The table lists this clone with a few counts. The rearrangement links TRBV14 to TRBJ1-1; D uncertain. Germline V CDR1 and CDR2: SGHDN, FVKESK. This CDR3 is 17 amino acids long. Trimming removed 2 bases at V and 4 bases at J, with 20 bases between. CDR3 sequence reads: CASSQNRWEEGGTEAFF. The CDR3 DNA follows: TGTGCCAGCAGCCAAAACCGTTGGGAGGAGGGTGGCACTGAAGCTTTCTTT.

J is TRBJ2-3 and V is TRBV6-4; TRBD2 aligns across 8 bases. Trimming at V came to 3 bases and at J to 2 bases, leaving 7 bases not matched to a gene. The CDR3 has 16 amino acids. CDR1 and CDR2 (germline): MRHNA, SNTAGT. Here the CDR3 DNA reads TGTGCCAGCAGTGAGGAATTAGCGGGGTACACAGATACGCAGTATTTT. Amino acids: CASSEELAGYTDTQYF.

V usage is TRBV28 and J usage is TRBJ1-4; D not resolved. CDR3 length: 13 amino acids. In germline, CDR1 is MDHEN, CDR2 SYDVKM. V was trimmed by 4 bases and J by 5 bases, leaving 8 bases between them. In DNA, the CDR3 is TGTGCCAGCAGTTCATCCGAGAATGAAAAACTGTTTTTT. Translating gives CASSSSENEKLFF. Together with reference TRBV28 and TRBJ1-4, the CDR3 gives the full variable domain: DVKVTQSSRYLVKRTGEKVFLECVQDMDHENMFWYRQDPGLGLRLIYFSYDVKMKEKGDIPEGYSVSREKKERFSLILESASTNQTSMYLCASSSSENEKLFFGSGTQLSVL.

The rearrangement uses TRBV11-3 and TRBJ1-5, with 9 bases aligning to TRBD1. After removal of 5 bases from V and 0 bases from J, the junction contained 11 bases not matched to a gene. CDR1 and CDR2 (germline): SGHNT, YENEEA. The CDR3 has 18 amino acids. CDR3 bases: TGTGCCAGCAGCAGCCCGGGACAGGGAAGATATAGCAATCAGCCCCAGCATTTT. This translates into CASSSPGQGRYSNQPQHF. The variable domain in full, with the rest retrieved from reference TRBV11-3 and TRBJ1-5, is EAGVVQSPRYKIIEKKQPVAFWCNPISGHNTLYWYLQNLGQGPELLIRYENEEAVDDSQLPKDRFSAERLKGVDSTLKIQPAELGDSAVYLCASSSPGQGRYSNQPQHFGDGTRLSIL.

This rearrangement joins TRBV3-1 (or the pseudogene TRBV3-2) to TRBJ2-4, with 10 bases fitting TRBD2. The CDR3 spans 17 residues. V was pared by 2 bases and J by 5 bases, with 9 bases of the junction left unmatched. Germline CDR1 is LGHDT and CDR2 is YNNKEL (reference sequence). The CDR3 DNA sequence: TGTGCCAGCAGCCAAATCAGCGGGGGGGCCTTCGAAAACATTCAGTACTTC. It is translated as CASSQISGGAFENIQYF.

V and J are TRBV12-5 and TRBJ2-1, with TRBD2 identical over 10 bases. The CDR3 has 17 amino acids. Trimming removed 6 bases from V and 3 bases from J; junction bases left unmatched: 11. From germline, CDR1 is LGHNT and CDR2 FRNRAP. Here the CDR3 DNA reads TGTGCTAGTGGAGTGTGGAGCGGGGGGGTCAACTACAATGAGCAGTTCTTC. The encoded protein is CASGVWSGGVNYNEQFF.

The chain recombines TRBV11-2 with TRBJ1-1, with 9 bases matching TRBD1. The CDR3 totals 18 residues. The germline V gene encodes CDR1 SGHAT and CDR2 FQNNGV. Trimming at V came to 5 bases and at J to 6 bases, leaving 19 bases not matched to a gene. The CDR3 sequence is CASSPLTPGQGSVPEAFF. CDR3 nucleotides: TGTGCCAGCAGCCCCTTGACACCGGGACAGGGTAGCGTGCCTGAAGCTTTCTTT.

The chain is built from TRBV28 and TRBJ1-5; 8 bases are a match to TRBD1. With V trimmed by 8 bases and J by 6 bases, 6 bases remained unmatched. The CDR3 is made up of 13 amino acids. Germline V gene lookup returns CDR1 MDHEN and CDR2 SYDVKM. CDR3 DNA: TGTGCCAGCGGCGGACAGGGAAGTCAGCCCCAGCATTTT. The encoded protein is CASGGQGSQPQHF.

The chain is built from TRBV7-6 and TRBJ1-2, with 7 bases lining up with TRBD1. Germline trimming cut 1 base from V and 5 bases from J; bases unmatched to any gene: 1. Germline V gives CDR1 SGHVS, CDR2 FNYEAQ. This CDR3 contains 13 residues. The CDR3 loop reads CASSLEGAYGYTF. CDR3 DNA sequence: TGTGCCAGCAGCTTAGAGGGGGCGTATGGCTACACCTTC.

The chain employs TRBV14 and TRBJ1-6, with 8 bases fitting TRBD1. This CDR3 has 13 residues. V lost 5 bases and J lost 9; bases outside the gene matches: 3. Germline V gene sequence: CDR1 SGHDN, CDR2 FVKESK. This CDR3 reads CASSYRGASPLHF. CDR3 DNA: TGTGCCAGCAGCTACAGGGGGGCTTCACCCCTCCACTTT.

V and J are TRBV18 and TRBJ1-4, with TRBD1 as a possible D gene (6 bases). CDR3 length: 15 amino acids. Trimming shortened V by 8 bases and J by 5 bases, and 18 bases separated the two germline ends. Germline V gene data show CDR1 as KGHSH and CDR2 as LQKENI. The chain's CDR3 is CASPLTGTQNEKLFF. The DNA for the CDR3 is TGTGCCAGCCCCCTAACCGGGACACAAAATGAAAAACTGTTTTTT.

About this clone: Other DNA sequences in the same sample also yield this CDR3. The chain employs TRBV19 and TRBJ2-7, with 10 bases matching TRBD1. The CDR3 is 14 residues long. Germline CDR1 reads LNHDA; CDR2 reads SQIVND (reference sequence). J lost 5 bases, V lost 3 bases, and 4 bases had no gene match. The DNA for the CDR3 is TGTGCCAGTAGTATGGGACAGGGGACCCACGAGCAGTACTTC. Encoded protein: CASSMGQGTHEQYF.

The rearrangement links TRBV30 to TRBJ1-1, with D perhaps TRBD1 (5 bases). Germline V gene data show CDR1 as GTSNPN and CDR2 as SVGIG (reference sequence). The germline V and J ends were trimmed by 0 bases and 11 bases, with 13 bases remaining between them. This CDR3 is built from 12 residues. The CDR3 loop is CAWSVGAQGAFF. The DNA for the CDR3 is TGTGCCTGGAGTGTAGGGGCGCAAGGGGCTTTCTTT.

The chain is built from TRBV2 and TRBJ2-5; 9 bases are a match to TRBD1. The CDR3 has 13 residues. J was trimmed by 5 bases and V by 8 bases; bases with no gene match: 6. In germline, CDR1 is SNHLY, CDR2 FYNNEI. The CDR3 spells CASEQGAAETQYF. The CDR3 nucleotides are TGTGCCAGCGAACAGGGGGCTGCGGAGACCCAGTACTTC.

This chain joins TRBV30 and TRBJ1-6, with TRBD1 matching over 8 bases. Per germline, CDR1 GTSNPN and CDR2 SVGIG (reference sequence). J gave up 11 bases and V 3 bases, and 6 bases lay outside the gene matches. This CDR3 has 13 residues. The DNA of the CDR3 is TGTGCCTGGAGGATGACAGGGGCGGCACCCCTCCACTTT. Its protein is CAWRMTGAAPLHF.

V gene TRBV5-1 combines with J gene TRBJ1-1; no clear D. This CDR3 is built from 12 residues. V lost 6 bases and J 0 bases, leaving 6 bases between the germline ends. Germline CDR1 SGHRS, CDR2 YFSETQ. This CDR3 is CASTNMNTEAFF. Written as DNA, the CDR3 is TGCGCCAGCACCAACATGAACACTGAAGCTTTCTTT. Looking up the rest from reference TRBV5-1 and TRBJ1-1 gives the full variable domain: KAGVTQTPRYLIKTRGQQVTLSCSPISGHRSVSWYQQTPGQGLQFLFEYFSETQRNKGNFPGRFSGRQFSNSRSEMNVSTLELGDSALYLCASTNMNTEAFFGQGTRLTVV.

The V gene is TRBV7-9, the J gene TRBJ2-5, with TRBD1 matching 8 bases. With V trimmed by 0 bases and J by 1 base, 4 bases remained unmatched. This CDR3 is built from 16 residues. In germline, CDR1 is SEHNR, CDR2 FQNEAQ (reference sequence). CDR3 coding DNA: TGTGCCAGCAGCTTAGCACCAGACAGGGGCCAAGAGACCCAGTACTTC. Translation: CASSLAPDRGQETQYF.

The rearrangement joins TRBV9 to TRBJ2-1; 7 positions agree with TRBD2. The germline gives CDR1 SGDLS, CDR2 YYNGEE. CDR3 length: 15 residues. Unmatched junction bases numbered 2, after V lost 0 bases and J lost 2 bases. DNA of the CDR3: TGTGCCAGCAGCGTAGTGGCGGGGGCCTACAATGAGCAGTTCTTC. It codes for CASSVVAGAYNEQFF. Using reference TRBV9 and TRBJ2-1 for the parts outside the CDR3, the full variable domain is DSGVTQTPKHLITATGQRVTLRCSPRSGDLSVYWYQQSLDQGLQFLIQYYNGEERAKGNILERFSAQQFPDLHSELNLSSLELGDSALYFCASSVVAGAYNEQFFGPGTRLTVL.

J is TRBJ1-5 and V is TRBV18; weak D call: TRBD1 (5 bases). CDR1 and CDR2 (germline): KGHSH, LQKENI. V lost 1 base, J lost 2 bases, and 9 bases lay in between. The CDR3 covers 15 residues. The chain's CDR3 is CASSPLDSRNQPQHF. The CDR3 nucleotides are TGTGCCAGCTCACCACTCGACAGTCGCAATCAGCCCCAGCATTTT.

The count of this clone is one. The chain employs TRBV19 and TRBJ2-7, with 10 bases fitting TRBD1. The trim removed 6 bases at V and 1 base at J, leaving 3 bases unmatched. The CDR3 has 14 amino acids. Germline loops: CDR1 LNHDA, CDR2 SQIVND (reference sequence). Written as DNA, the CDR3 is TGTGCCAGTAGGCGGGGACAGGGGTCCTACGAGCAGTACTTC. Translating it yields CASRRGQGSYEQYF.

This chain joins TRBV18 and TRBJ2-2, with a possible D match to TRBD1 (6 bases). Germline V gives CDR1 KGHSH, CDR2 LQKENI. This CDR3 region has 15 residues. Trimming left V 5 bases short and J 5 bases short, with 15 bases between. CDR3 protein: CASSKTSRGTGELFF. CDR3 nucleotide sequence: TGTGCCAGCTCAAAAACATCCAGGGGAACCGGGGAGCTGTTTTTT.

V usage is TRBV7-9 and J usage is TRBJ2-7, with D perhaps matching TRBD1 (5 bases). The CDR3 covers 14 residues. V shed 5 bases and J shed 9 bases, with 20 bases lying between them. Germline V lookup: CDR1 SEHNR, CDR2 FQNEAQ (reference sequence). Here the CDR3 reads CASSTRQPDHRQYF. For the CDR3, the DNA is TGTGCCAGCAGCACCAGACAGCCGGATCATCGGCAGTACTTC.

The rearrangement uses TRBV29-1 and TRBJ2-3; TRBD1 might be the D (6 bases). In germline, CDR1 is SQVTM, CDR2 ANQGSEA. This CDR3 region has 14 residues. V was cut by 8 bases and J by 1 base, with 16 bases left in between. The CDR3 DNA sequence: TGCAGCACTCGAAGGGGGATTGGCACAGATACGCAGTATTTT. Its translation: CSTRRGIGTDTQYF.

The V and J genes are TRBV5-4 and TRBJ1-6; 7 bases are shared with TRBD1. V was pared by 3 bases and J by 8 bases, with 8 bases of the junction left unmatched. CDR1 and CDR2 (germline): SGHNT, YYREEE (reference sequence). The CDR3 consists of 15 residues. CDR3 region: CASSSKDRVDSPLHF. CDR3 DNA sequence: TGTGCCAGCAGCTCCAAAGACAGGGTGGATTCACCCCTCCACTTT.

The V gene is TRBV6-5, the J gene TRBJ1-1; a weak D match, TRBD1 (6 bases). The CDR3 spans 13 residues. Looked up from germline, CDR1 is MNHEY and CDR2 is SVGAGI. V gave up 6 bases and J gave up 11 bases, with 19 bases separating them. As DNA, the CDR3 is TGTGCCAGCAGACTCGGACAGAGCAAAGCGGCTTTCTTT. It is translated as CASRLGQSKAAFF.